The present T cell receptor (beta chain) was sequenced within a study of CD8+ T cells in alopecia areata. Study overall: A regimen of oral tofacitinib, 5 to 10 mg twice daily, was given to treated patients.

The CDR3 covers 13 residues. Trimming pared 2 bases from V and 6 bases from J, leaving 8 bases between. Germline CDR1 SGHDT, CDR2 YYEEEE. In each case, RNA was isolated and then reverse transcribed into cDNA as the sequencing template. Profiling relied on immunoSEQ multiplex PCR, and the TCRdb table lists in-frame clones only, not all of them. Of about 150,000 clones detected, 85% to 90% appear once; the ten largest clones hold less than 15%. This sequence joins TRBV5-6 and TRBJ2-2; no clear D gene. The specimen was CD8+ T cells sorted from blood, collected at week 0. This clonotype was sampled from a human donor with alopecia areata. Written as DNA, the CDR3 is TGTGCCAGCAGCTTTCAGAGTTCCGGGGAGCTGTTTTTT. This translates into CASSFQSSGELFF.